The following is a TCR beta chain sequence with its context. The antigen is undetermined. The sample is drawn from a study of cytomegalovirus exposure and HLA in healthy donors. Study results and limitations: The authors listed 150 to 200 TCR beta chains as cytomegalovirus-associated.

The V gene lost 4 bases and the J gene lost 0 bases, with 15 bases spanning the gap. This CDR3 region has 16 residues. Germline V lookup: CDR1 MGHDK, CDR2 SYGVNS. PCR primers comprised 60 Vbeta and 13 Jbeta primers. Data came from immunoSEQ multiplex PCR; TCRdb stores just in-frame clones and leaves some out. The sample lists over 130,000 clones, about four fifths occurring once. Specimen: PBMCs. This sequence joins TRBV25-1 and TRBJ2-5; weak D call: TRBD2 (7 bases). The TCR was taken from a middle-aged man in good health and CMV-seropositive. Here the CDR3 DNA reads TGTGCCAGCAGTGGACGCAGGGGAGGGGACCAAGAGACCCAGTACTTC. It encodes CASSGRRGGDQETQYF. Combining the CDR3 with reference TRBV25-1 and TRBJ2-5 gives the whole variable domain EADIYQTPRYLVIGTGKKITLECSQTMGHDKMYWYQQDPGMELHLIHYSYGVNSTEKGDLSSESTVSRIRTEHFPLTLESARPSHTSQYLCASSGRRGGDQETQYFGPGTRLLVL.